The clone carrying this T cell receptor (beta chain) has only a few counts. The sample comes from a study of T-cell reconstitution after alpha-beta-depleted transplantation in children. Construction of the TCRbeta library involved unique molecular identifiers. TCRdb called the PCR reads again in MiXCR, with one record for every CDR3 protein. The sample lists some 600,000 distinct CDR3 sequences, over 15% occurring once. Germline CDR1 reads SGHNT; CDR2 reads YYREEE (reference sequence). CDR3 size: 16 residues. The V end lost 1 base, the J end lost 1 base, and 14 bases lay between the germline ends. This rearrangement joins TRBV5-4 to TRBJ1-1; D possibly corresponds to TRBD1 (5 bases). Sample: PBMCs from the stem cell graft donor, taken from the stem cell graft. The sequence derives from a human donor who donated a stem cell graft to a child with acute myeloid leukemia. CDR3 DNA: TGTGCCAGCAGCTTGCGGGTGGGACGGAGGAACACTGAAGCTTTCTTT. Its protein product is CASSLRVGRRNTEAFF.